The 20 T cell receptor beta chains below all came from one sample that was sequenced in a study of response to subunit inactivated influenza vaccine. TCRdb analysed the RT-PCR reads with MiXCR anew, one entry per CDR3 protein. The sample holds around 190,000 distinct CDR3 sequences, about 9.3% seen once. The input for sequencing was non-naive T cells sorted from PBMCs, taken on the day of vaccination. These receptors were taken from a man aged 45-65 years who received an inactivated influenza vaccine.

The gene calls are TRBV5-1 and TRBJ1-1, with 7 bases fitting TRBD1. The trim removed 3 bases at V and 8 bases at J, leaving 4 bases unmatched. Germline lookup yields CDR1 SGHRS and CDR2 YFSETQ. The CDR3 loop spans 12 amino acids. The CDR3 region is CASSSQGGEAFF. As DNA, the CDR3 is TGCGCCAGCAGCTCCCAGGGGGGGGAAGCTTTCTTT.

This clonotype was detected only a few times. V and J are TRBV10-3 and TRBJ2-6; 10 bases agree with TRBD1. Germline V gives CDR1 ENHRY, CDR2 SYGVKD. With V trimmed by 2 bases and J by 2 bases, 3 bases remained unmatched. The CDR3 has 17 amino acids. In DNA, the CDR3 is TGTGCCATCAGTGAGAGGACAGGGGGTGCTGGGGCCAACGTCCTGACTTTC. This codes for CAISERTGGAGANVLTF.

This clonotype turned up a few times. The rearrangement joins TRBV9 to TRBJ1-3, with D uncertain. Germline CDR1 and CDR2: SGDLS and YYNGEE. V lost 3 bases, J lost 0 bases, and 13 bases lay in between. The CDR3 is 16 residues long. This CDR3 is CASSAEGGSSGNTIYF. The CDR3 DNA sequence: TGTGCCAGCAGCGCAGAGGGAGGCAGCTCTGGAAACACCATATATTTT.

This clonotype has a handful of counts. V usage is TRBV6-4 and J usage is TRBJ2-3; D is uncertain. Trimming removed 7 bases at V and 7 bases at J, with 21 bases between. Germline V lookup: CDR1 MRHNA, CDR2 SNTAGT. CDR3 size: 15 residues. The CDR3 sequence: CASTERAGVGHTQYF. As DNA, the CDR3 is TGTGCCAGCACCGAACGCGCCGGAGTTGGGCATACGCAGTATTTT.

The CDR3 here is CASSPSITNTGELFF. DNA of the CDR3: TGTGCCAGCAGCCCCAGTATAACGAACACCGGGGAGCTGTTTTTT. The gene calls are TRBV5-6 and TRBJ2-2, with D unclear. The V gene's germline CDR1 is SGHDT and CDR2 YYEEEE. V shed 4 bases and J shed 0 bases, with 10 bases lying between them. The CDR3 covers 15 residues. Variable domain in full (rest from reference TRBV5-6 and TRBJ2-2): DAGVTQSPTHLIKTRGQQVTLRCSPKSGHDTVSWYQQALGQGPQFIFQYYEEEERQRGNFPDRFSGHQFPNYSSELNVNALLLGDSALYLCASSPSITNTGELFFGEGSRLTVL.

The chain couples TRBV20-1 to TRBJ2-1; the D is unclear. The CDR3 is 16 amino acids. The V end lost 5 bases, the J end lost 6 bases, and 23 bases lay between the germline ends. Per germline, CDR1 DFQATT and CDR2 SNEGSKA (reference sequence). The CDR3 region has the DNA TGCAGTGCTCTACCACTACAATTACGACTGGTCAATGAGCAGTTCTTC. Amino acid sequence: CSALPLQLRLVNEQFF.

This clonotype was observed a handful of times. The gene calls are TRBV6-2 or TRBV6-3 and TRBJ2-2; D remains unclear. Trimming shortened V by 4 bases and J by 7 bases, and 4 bases separated the two germline ends. There are 11 residues in the CDR3. Germline loops: CDR1 MNHEY, CDR2 SVGEGT. The CDR3 sequence is CASSWVGELFF. CDR3 nucleotides: TGTGCCAGCAGTTGGGTCGGGGAGCTGTTTTTT.

In this sample, this clonotype turned up many times. The chain carries TRBV28 and TRBJ2-7, with 8 bases identical to TRBD1. This CDR3 region has 12 residues. The germline CDR1 and CDR2 sequences are MDHEN and SYDVKM. V was clipped by 7 bases and J by 5 bases; unmatched bases: 4. The CDR3 loop reads CASKGQGHEQYF. The DNA of the CDR3 is TGTGCCAGCAAAGGACAGGGCCACGAGCAGTACTTC. Based on the CDR3 plus reference TRBV28 and TRBJ2-7, the full variable domain is DVKVTQSSRYLVKRTGEKVFLECVQDMDHENMFWYRQDPGLGLRLIYFSYDVKMKEKGDIPEGYSVSREKKERFSLILESASTNQTSMYLCASKGQGHEQYFGPGTRLTVT.

This clonotype has ten or more counts. V and J are TRBV10-3 and TRBJ1-2, with 8 bases that match TRBD1. J gave up 3 bases and V 3 bases, and 9 bases lay outside the gene matches. Germline values: CDR1 ENHRY, CDR2 SYGVKD. The CDR3 is 16 residues long. CDR3 in amino acids: CAISDNRGTSHYGYTF. As DNA, the CDR3 is TGTGCCATCAGTGACAACAGGGGGACCTCCCACTATGGCTACACCTTC.

The V call is TRBV20-1, the J call TRBJ1-5; D possibly corresponds to TRBD1 (5 bases). There are 12 residues in the CDR3. Trimming removed 5 bases at V and 4 bases at J, with 9 bases between. Germline CDR1 and CDR2: DFQATT and SNEGSKA (reference sequence). The CDR3 sequence is CSAVQGNQPQHF. CDR3 DNA: TGCAGTGCTGTCCAGGGTAATCAGCCCCAGCATTTT.

This clonotype was seen ten or more times. The chain links TRBV29-1 to TRBJ2-3; 14 bases agree with TRBD2. This CDR3 has 18 amino acids. CDR1 and CDR2 (germline): SQVTM, ANQGSEA. Losses at the gene ends were 7 bases for V and 2 bases for J; bases not matched to a gene: 14. The CDR3 loop is CSATGLAGANIITDTQYF. The DNA for the CDR3 is TGCAGCGCAACGGGACTAGCGGGAGCAAATATCATCACAGATACGCAGTATTTT.

This clonotype was seen only a few times. The chain is built from TRBV20-1 and TRBJ1-3, with D maybe TRBD1 (6 bases). The CDR3 runs to 13 residues. The germline CDR1 and CDR2 sequences are DFQATT and SNEGSKA (reference sequence). The V end lost 2 bases, the J end lost 2 bases, and 7 bases lay between the germline ends. The CDR3 bases are TGCAGTGCTAGAAGGGACACTGGAAACACCATATATTTT. Translating gives CSARRDTGNTIYF.

The chain combines TRBV12-3 or TRBV12-4 with TRBJ2-1; weak D call: TRBD2 (6 bases). There are 13 residues in the CDR3. V was shortened by 3 bases and J by 12 bases, with 15 bases between the two germline ends. The CDR3 is CASSFEGGGGQFF. The CDR3 DNA sequence: TGTGCCAGCAGTTTTGAGGGAGGCGGTGGGCAGTTCTTC.

This clonotype was seen repeatedly, ten times or more. V and J are TRBV7-8 and TRBJ1-2; D may be TRBD1 (5 bases). The CDR3 totals 14 residues. CDR1 and CDR2 (germline): SGHVS, FQNEAQ. Trimming pared 1 base from V and 0 bases from J, leaving 6 bases between. The CDR3 sequence is CASSLETANYGYTF. The CDR3 region has the DNA TGTGCCAGCAGCTTAGAGACAGCTAACTATGGCTACACCTTC. Together with reference TRBV7-8 and TRBJ1-2, the CDR3 gives the full variable domain: GAGVSQSPRYKVAKRGQDVALRCDPISGHVSLFWYQQALGQGPEFLTYFQNEAQLDKSGLPSDRFFAERPEGSVSTLKIQRTQQEDSAVYLCASSLETANYGYTFGSGTRLTVV.

The chain joins TRBV7-2 to TRBJ2-6; 8 nucleotides line up with TRBD1. V trimming: 5 bases; J trimming: 4 bases; junction bases outside the gene matches: 7. Germline CDR1 reads SGHTA; CDR2 reads FQGNSA. CDR3 length equals 16 residues. For the CDR3, the DNA is TGTGCCAGCAGCGAGGACAGGGTGAGGGGGGCCAACGTCCTGACTTTC. As protein: CASSEDRVRGANVLTF.

Ten or more counts support this clonotype. This chain's CDR3 is CASSFTRDGYTF. The CDR3 DNA reads TGTGCCAGCAGTTTTACCCGGGATGGCTACACCTTC. V and J are TRBV12-3 or TRBV12-4 and TRBJ1-2; D uncertain. CDR3 length: 12 amino acids. Trimming took 3 bases from V and 6 from J, leaving 8 bases between them.

The V call is TRBV24-1, the J call TRBJ2-7, with D uncertain. The CDR3 has 15 residues. Germline CDR1 and CDR2: KGHDR and SFDVKD. Trimming removed 4 bases from V and 4 bases from J, with 16 bases in between. The CDR3, as DNA: TGTGCCACCAGTGAATCCGGTCCGGGCAAGTACGAGCAGTACTTC. It specifies CATSESGPGKYEQYF.

This chain connects TRBV29-1 to TRBJ2-3, with 8 bases aligning to TRBD1. Unmatched junction bases numbered 5, after V lost 6 bases and J lost 3 bases. The germline gives CDR1 SQVTM, CDR2 ANQGSEA. The CDR3 has 13 residues. The CDR3 sequence: CSVGQGQTDTQYF. The CDR3 DNA follows: TGCAGCGTAGGACAGGGTCAGACAGATACGCAGTATTTT.

This clonotype was seen at least ten times. J is TRBJ2-7 and V is TRBV5-8, with a weak D call TRBD2 (6 bases). The V gene lost 2 bases and the J gene lost 5 bases, with 23 bases spanning the gap. The CDR3 loop spans 17 amino acids. The germline CDR1 and CDR2 sequences are SGHTS and YDEGEE. This CDR3 reads CASSFPGVGLLPDEQYF. The CDR3 coding sequence is TGTGCCAGCAGCTTCCCCGGGGTAGGACTACTCCCGGACGAGCAGTACTTC.

DNA of the CDR3: TGCGCCAGCAGCACATTGAACCGGGACAGCTTCTACGAGCAGTACTTC. It translates to CASSTLNRDSFYEQYF. This chain links TRBV5-1 with TRBJ2-7; 7 positions match TRBD1. J lost 3 bases, V lost 4 bases, and 13 bases had no gene match. Looked up from germline, CDR1 is SGHRS and CDR2 is YFSETQ. The length of the CDR3 is 16 residues.